This TCR beta chain emerged from a study of control samples from healthy donors and cancer patients. In germline, CDR1 is MDHEN, CDR2 SYDVKM. The CDR3 is made up of 14 amino acids. The V end was cut by 0 bases, the J end by 4 bases, with 9 bases between. Profiling relied on immunoSEQ multiplex PCR, and the TCRdb table lists in-frame clones only, not all of them. In the table there are tens of thousands of clones, around 80% of which are singletons. Source material: blood. The sequence derives from a man between 65 and 85 years old in good health. This chain uses TRBV28 with TRBJ1-2; a weak D match, TRBD1 (5 bases). The CDR3 sequence is CASSLWGGVYGYTF. The CDR3 bases are TGTGCCAGCAGTTTATGGGGGGGAGTCTATGGCTACACCTTC.